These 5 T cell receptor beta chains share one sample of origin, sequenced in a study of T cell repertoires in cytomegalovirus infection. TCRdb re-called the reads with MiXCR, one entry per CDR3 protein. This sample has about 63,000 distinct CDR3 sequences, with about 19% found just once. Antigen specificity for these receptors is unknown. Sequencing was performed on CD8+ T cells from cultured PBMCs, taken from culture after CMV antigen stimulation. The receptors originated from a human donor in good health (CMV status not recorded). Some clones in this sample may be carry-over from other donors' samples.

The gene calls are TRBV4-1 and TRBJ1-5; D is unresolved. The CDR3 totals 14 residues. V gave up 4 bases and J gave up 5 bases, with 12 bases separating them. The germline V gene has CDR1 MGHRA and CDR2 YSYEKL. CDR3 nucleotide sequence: TGCGCCAGCAGCCGGGAGGGTTCGGATCAGCCCCAGCATTTT. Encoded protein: CASSREGSDQPQHF.

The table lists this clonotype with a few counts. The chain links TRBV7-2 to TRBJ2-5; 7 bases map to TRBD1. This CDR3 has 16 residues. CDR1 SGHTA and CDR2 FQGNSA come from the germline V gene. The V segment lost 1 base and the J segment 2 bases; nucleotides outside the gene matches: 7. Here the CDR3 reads CASSLGGQAFQETQYF. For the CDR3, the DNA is TGTGCCAGCAGCTTAGGAGGACAGGCCTTTCAAGAGACCCAGTACTTC.

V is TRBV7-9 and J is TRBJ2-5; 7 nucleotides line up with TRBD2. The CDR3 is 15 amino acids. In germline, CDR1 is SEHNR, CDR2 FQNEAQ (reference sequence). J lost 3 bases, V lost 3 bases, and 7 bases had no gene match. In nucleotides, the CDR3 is TGTGCCAGCAGCTTCCGGCTGGCGGGGGAAGAGACCCAGTACTTC. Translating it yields CASSFRLAGEETQYF.

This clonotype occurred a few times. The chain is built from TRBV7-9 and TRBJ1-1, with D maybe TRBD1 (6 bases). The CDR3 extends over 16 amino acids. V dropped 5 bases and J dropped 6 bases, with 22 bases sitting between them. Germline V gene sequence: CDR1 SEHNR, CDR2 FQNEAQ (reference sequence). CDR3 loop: CASSPTDLQGGSEAFF. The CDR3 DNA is TGTGCCAGCAGCCCCACGGATTTACAGGGAGGATCTGAAGCTTTCTTT.

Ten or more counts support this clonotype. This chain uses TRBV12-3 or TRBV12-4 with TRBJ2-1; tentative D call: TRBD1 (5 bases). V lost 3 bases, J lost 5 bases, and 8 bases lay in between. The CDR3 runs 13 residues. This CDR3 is CASSFTGHNEQFF. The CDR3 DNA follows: TGTGCCAGCAGTTTCACAGGCCACAATGAGCAGTTCTTC.